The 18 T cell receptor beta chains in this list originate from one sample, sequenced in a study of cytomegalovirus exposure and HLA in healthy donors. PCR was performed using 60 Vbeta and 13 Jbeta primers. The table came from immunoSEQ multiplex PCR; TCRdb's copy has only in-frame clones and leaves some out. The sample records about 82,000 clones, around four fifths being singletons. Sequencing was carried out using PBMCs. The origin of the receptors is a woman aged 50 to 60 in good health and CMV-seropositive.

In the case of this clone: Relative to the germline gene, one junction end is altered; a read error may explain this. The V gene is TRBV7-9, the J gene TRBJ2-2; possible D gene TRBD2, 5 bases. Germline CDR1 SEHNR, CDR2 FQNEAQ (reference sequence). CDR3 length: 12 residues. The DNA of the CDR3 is TGTGCTAGCATCTCGGGGACCGGGGAGCTGTTTTTT. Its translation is CASISGTGELFF.

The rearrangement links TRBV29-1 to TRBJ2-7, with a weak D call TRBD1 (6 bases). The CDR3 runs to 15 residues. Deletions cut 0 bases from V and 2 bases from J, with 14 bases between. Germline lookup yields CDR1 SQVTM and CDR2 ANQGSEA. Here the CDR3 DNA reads TGCAGCGTTGAAGAAGAGACGACAGGAACCTACGAGCAGTACTTC. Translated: CSVEEETTGTYEQYF.

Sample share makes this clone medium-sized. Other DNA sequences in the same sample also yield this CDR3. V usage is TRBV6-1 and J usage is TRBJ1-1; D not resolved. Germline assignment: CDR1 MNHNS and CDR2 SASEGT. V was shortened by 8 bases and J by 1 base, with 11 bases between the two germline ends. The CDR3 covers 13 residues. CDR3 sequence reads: CASSAGENTEAFF. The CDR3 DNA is TGTGCCAGCTCGGCTGGAGAGAACACTGAAGCTTTCTTT.

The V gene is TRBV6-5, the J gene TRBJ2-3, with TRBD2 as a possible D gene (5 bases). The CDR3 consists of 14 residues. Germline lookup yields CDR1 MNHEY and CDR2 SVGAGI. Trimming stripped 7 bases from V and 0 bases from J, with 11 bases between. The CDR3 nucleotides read TGTGCCAGCAAAGCAGCGGTCAGCACAGATACGCAGTATTTT. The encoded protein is CASKAAVSTDTQYF.

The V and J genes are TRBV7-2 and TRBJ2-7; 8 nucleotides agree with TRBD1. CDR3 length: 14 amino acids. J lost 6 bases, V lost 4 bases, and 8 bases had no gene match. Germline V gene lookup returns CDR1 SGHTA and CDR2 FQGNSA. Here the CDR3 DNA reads TGTGCCAGCAGCTCCGGGACAGGCCTTAGCGAGCAGTACTTC. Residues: CASSSGTGLSEQYF.

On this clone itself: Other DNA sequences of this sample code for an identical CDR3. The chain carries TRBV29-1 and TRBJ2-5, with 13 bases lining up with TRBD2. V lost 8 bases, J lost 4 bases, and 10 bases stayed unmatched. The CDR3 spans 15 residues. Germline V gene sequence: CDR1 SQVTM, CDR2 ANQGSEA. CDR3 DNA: TGCAGCTCGAGGGTAACTAGCGGGAGGGGAGAGACCCAGTACTTC. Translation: CSSRVTSGRGETQYF. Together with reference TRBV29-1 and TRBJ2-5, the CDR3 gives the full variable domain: SAVISQKPSRDICQRGTSLTIQCQVDSQVTMMFWYRQQPGQSLTLIATANQGSEATYESGFVIDKFPISRPNLTFSTLTVSNMSPEDSSIYLCSSRVTSGRGETQYFGPGTRLLVL.

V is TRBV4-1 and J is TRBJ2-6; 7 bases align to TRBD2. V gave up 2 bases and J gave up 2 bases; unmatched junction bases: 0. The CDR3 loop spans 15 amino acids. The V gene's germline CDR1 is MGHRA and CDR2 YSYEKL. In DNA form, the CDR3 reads TGCGCCAGCAGCCAACTAGCGGCTGGGGCCAACGTCCTGACTTTC. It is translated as CASSQLAAGANVLTF.

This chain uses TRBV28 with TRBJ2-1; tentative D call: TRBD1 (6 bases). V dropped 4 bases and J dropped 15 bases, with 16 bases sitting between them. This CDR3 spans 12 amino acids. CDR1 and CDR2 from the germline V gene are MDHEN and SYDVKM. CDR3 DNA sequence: TGTGCCAGCAGTTCTGTCAGGGGAGAGGTGTTCTTC. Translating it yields CASSSVRGEVFF. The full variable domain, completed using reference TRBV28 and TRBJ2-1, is DVKVTQSSRYLVKRTGEKVFLECVQDMDHENMFWYRQDPGLGLRLIYFSYDVKMKEKGDIPEGYSVSREKKERFSLILESASTNQTSMYLCASSSVRGEVFFGPGTRLTVL.

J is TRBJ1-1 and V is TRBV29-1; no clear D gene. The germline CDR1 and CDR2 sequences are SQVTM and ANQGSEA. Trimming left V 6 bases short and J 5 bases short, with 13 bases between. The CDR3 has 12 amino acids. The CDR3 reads CSVGGWKTEAFF. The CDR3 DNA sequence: TGCAGCGTCGGAGGGTGGAAAACTGAAGCTTTCTTT.

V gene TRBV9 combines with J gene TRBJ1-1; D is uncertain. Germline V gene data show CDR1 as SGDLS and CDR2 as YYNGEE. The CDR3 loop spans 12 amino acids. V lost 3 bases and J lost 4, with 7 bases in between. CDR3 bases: TGTGCCAGCAGCGGGACTCGCACTGAAGCTTTCTTT. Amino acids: CASSGTRTEAFF.

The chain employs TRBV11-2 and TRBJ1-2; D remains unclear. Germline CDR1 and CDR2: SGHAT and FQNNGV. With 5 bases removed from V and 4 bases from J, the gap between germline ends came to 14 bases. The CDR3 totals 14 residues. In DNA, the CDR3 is TGTGCCAGCAGCCCCCGGATATCAGGCTATGGCTACACCTTC. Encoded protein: CASSPRISGYGYTF.

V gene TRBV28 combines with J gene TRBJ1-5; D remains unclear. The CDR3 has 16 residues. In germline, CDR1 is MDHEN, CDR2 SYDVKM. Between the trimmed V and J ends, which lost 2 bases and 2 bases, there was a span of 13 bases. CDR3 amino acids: CASSLASLRGNQPQHF. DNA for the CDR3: TGTGCCAGCAGTTTAGCATCCTTACGGGGCAATCAGCCCCAGCATTTT.

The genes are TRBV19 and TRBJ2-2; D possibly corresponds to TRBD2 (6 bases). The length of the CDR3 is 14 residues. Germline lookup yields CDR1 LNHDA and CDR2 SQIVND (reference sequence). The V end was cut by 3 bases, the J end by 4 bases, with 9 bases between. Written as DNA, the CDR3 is TGTGCCAGTAGTATCACCGGGGGCACCGGGGAGCTGTTTTTT. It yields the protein CASSITGGTGELFF. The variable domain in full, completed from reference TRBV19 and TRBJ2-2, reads DGGITQSPKYLFRKEGQNVTLSCEQNLNHDAMYWYRQDPGQGLRLIYYSQIVNDFQKGDIAEGYSVSREKKESFPLTVTSAQKNPTAFYLCASSITGGTGELFFGEGSRLTVL.

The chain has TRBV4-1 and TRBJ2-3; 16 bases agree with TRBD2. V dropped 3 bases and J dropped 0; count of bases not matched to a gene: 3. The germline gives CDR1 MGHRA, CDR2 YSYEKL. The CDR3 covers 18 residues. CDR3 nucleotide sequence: TGCGCCAGCAGCCAGGGACTAGCGGGAGGGCTTAGCACAGATACGCAGTATTTT. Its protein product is CASSQGLAGGLSTDTQYF.

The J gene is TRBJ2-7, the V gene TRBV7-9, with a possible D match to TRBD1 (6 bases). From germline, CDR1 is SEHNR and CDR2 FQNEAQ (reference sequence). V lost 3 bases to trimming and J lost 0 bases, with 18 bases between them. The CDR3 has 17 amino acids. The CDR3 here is CASSLNGWGQPSYEQYF. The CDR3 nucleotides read TGTGCCAGCAGCTTGAACGGTTGGGGACAACCCTCCTACGAGCAGTACTTC.

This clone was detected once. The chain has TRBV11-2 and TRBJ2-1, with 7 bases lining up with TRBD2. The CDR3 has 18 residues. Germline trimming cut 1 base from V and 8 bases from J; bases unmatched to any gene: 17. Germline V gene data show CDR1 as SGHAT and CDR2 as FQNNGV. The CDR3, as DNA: TGTGCCAGCAGCTTAGTTTCCCTTGGCGGGAGTGGGGTTTATGAGCAGTTCTTC. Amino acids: CASSLVSLGGSGVYEQFF.

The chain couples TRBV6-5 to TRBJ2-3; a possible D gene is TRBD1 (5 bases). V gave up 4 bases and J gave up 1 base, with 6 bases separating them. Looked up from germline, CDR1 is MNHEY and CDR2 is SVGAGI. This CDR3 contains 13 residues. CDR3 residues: CASSWGGTDTQYF. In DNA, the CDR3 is TGTGCCAGCAGTTGGGGCGGCACAGATACGCAGTATTTT.

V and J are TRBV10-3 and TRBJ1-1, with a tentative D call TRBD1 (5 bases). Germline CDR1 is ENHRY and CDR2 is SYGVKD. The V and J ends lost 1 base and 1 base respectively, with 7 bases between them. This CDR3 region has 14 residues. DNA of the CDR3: TGTGCCATCAGTGAGTGGCAGGGGAACACTGAAGCTTTCTTT. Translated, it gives CAISEWQGNTEAFF.